Presented here are 32 T cell receptor beta chains from one specimen sequenced in a study of blood T cells in healthy people across ages. Primers used in a second PCR of about 6 to 11 cycles were a sample-barcoded 5' primer and a J-beta primer mix. TCRdb reprocessed the 5' RACE reads via MiXCR and lists one record per CDR3 protein. The table records hundreds of thousands of distinct CDR3 sequences, 62% of them present only once. The sample taken for sequencing was blood. The receptors here all came from a man aged 30 to 45 in good health.

The chain combines TRBV4-3 with TRBJ2-7; TRBD2 agrees at 12 bases. Trimming cost V 2 bases and J 4 bases; bases outside gene matches: 9. Germline assignment: CDR1 LGHNA and CDR2 YSLEER. This CDR3 has 17 amino acids. The CDR3 DNA sequence: TGCGCCAGCAGCCAATCCTTGCTAGCGGGGGGGCCTTACGAGCAGTACTTC. Its translation: CASSQSLLAGGPYEQYF.

The V and J genes are TRBV9 and TRBJ2-3; the D gene is possibly TRBD2 (6 bases). This CDR3 spans 14 amino acids. Germline V gene lookup returns CDR1 SGDLS and CDR2 YYNGEE. V lost 0 bases, J lost 6 bases, and 11 bases lay in between. The CDR3 here is CASSVETSLDTQYF. Written as DNA, the CDR3 is TGTGCCAGCAGCGTAGAAACTAGCCTCGATACGCAGTATTTT.

V is TRBV7-3 and J is TRBJ2-1, with a weak D call TRBD2 (5 bases). Trimming shortened V by 4 bases and J by 5 bases, and 15 bases separated the two germline ends. The CDR3 consists of 15 residues. Germline V CDR1 and CDR2: SGHTA, FQGTGA. The CDR3 sequence: CASSSHAGIHNEQFF. The CDR3 nucleotides read TGTGCCAGCAGCTCCCATGCGGGTATCCACAATGAGCAGTTCTTC.

This chain connects TRBV20-1 to TRBJ2-5, with D unclear. Germline values: CDR1 DFQATT, CDR2 SNEGSKA (reference sequence). This CDR3 region has 12 residues. V dropped 3 bases and J dropped 2 bases, with 7 bases sitting between them. As DNA, the CDR3 is TGCAGTGCTAGTACGGCTCAAGAGACCCAGTACTTC. This sequence encodes CSASTAQETQYF.

The chain joins TRBV2 to TRBJ2-1, with 8 bases aligning to TRBD1. The CDR3 runs 15 residues. The ends lost 7 bases at V and 2 bases at J; junction bases unmatched: 7. Germline V gene data show CDR1 as SNHLY and CDR2 as FYNNEI. CDR3 sequence (DNA): TGTGCCAGCACACTCCCGGACAGGGCCTACAATGAGCAGTTCTTC. Protein: CASTLPDRAYNEQFF.

CDR3 loop: CASSCGYQPQHF. CDR3 in DNA: TGTGCCAGCAGCTGCGGGTATCAGCCCCAGCATTTT. The V and J genes are TRBV21-1 and TRBJ1-5. TRBV21-1 is a known pseudogene. There are 12 residues in the CDR3.

About this clonotype: A junction end diverges from the germline sequence, so it may reflect a read error. V and J are TRBV9 and TRBJ2-6; the D is unclear. In germline, CDR1 is SGDLS, CDR2 YYNGEE. The CDR3 totals 15 residues. The CDR3 DNA is TGTGCCAGCAGCGTAGGGGATTCTGGGACCAACGTCCTGACTTTC. Translating it yields CASSVGDSGTNVLTF.

Only a few counts were recorded for this clonotype. This chain uses TRBV18 with TRBJ2-7; D not resolved. This CDR3 region has 17 residues. Germline CDR1 reads KGHSH; CDR2 reads LQKENI. The ends were cut back, 1 base at V and 6 bases at J, with 22 bases in the middle. CDR3 amino acids: CASSPLTAKQPPTEQYF. The CDR3 region has the DNA TGTGCCAGCTCACCACTCACAGCAAAACAACCTCCTACCGAGCAGTACTTC. The variable domain in full, completed from reference TRBV18 and TRBJ2-7, reads NAGVMQNPRHLVRRRGQEARLRCSPMKGHSHVYWYRQLPEEGLKFMVYLQKENIIDESGMPKERFSAEFPKEGPSILRIQQVVRGDSAAYFCASSPLTAKQPPTEQYFGPGTRLTVT.

V is TRBV2 and J is TRBJ2-2; 10 nucleotides align to TRBD2. The V and J ends lost 8 bases and 6 bases, in that order; junction bases with no gene match: 12. The length of the CDR3 is 16 residues. The germline V gene has CDR1 SNHLY and CDR2 FYNNEI. The CDR3 DNA is TGTGCCAGCTGGGCATTAGCGGGGGGCCCCTCCGGGGAGCTGTTTTTT. It codes for CASWALAGGPSGELFF.

The rearrangement joins TRBV20-1 to TRBJ2-2; TRBD2 is a possible D gene (5 bases). Trimming removed 6 bases at V and 1 base at J, with 12 bases between. The CDR3 sequence is 14 residues long. CDR1 and CDR2 (germline): DFQATT, SNEGSKA (reference sequence). The CDR3 DNA reads TGCAGTGCCATCACTAGTCTGAACACCGGGGAGCTGTTTTTT. Residues: CSAITSLNTGELFF.

This sequence joins TRBV20-1 and TRBJ2-7; 8 bases map to TRBD2. The CDR3 runs 18 residues. Trimming took 0 bases from V and 0 from J; bases not matched to a gene: 13. CDR1 is DFQATT and CDR2 is SNEGSKA in the germline V gene (reference sequence). DNA of the CDR3: TGCAGTGCTAGAGATCGGCGTCCGGCGCGGGGGGCCTCCTACGAGCAGTACTTC. It encodes CSARDRRPARGASYEQYF.

The chain joins TRBV3-1 to TRBJ2-3, with 7 bases aligning to TRBD1. This CDR3 contains 13 residues. Germline V lookup: CDR1 LGHDT, CDR2 YNNKEL (reference sequence). V gave up 4 bases and J gave up 6 bases; unmatched junction bases: 4. The CDR3 is CASSLQGVDTQYF. The CDR3, as DNA: TGTGCCAGCAGCCTTCAGGGGGTGGATACGCAGTATTTT.

On this clonotype itself: An end of the junction differs from the germline gene, which may be a read error. The V and J genes are TRBV7-7 and TRBJ2-5; 14 positions match TRBD2. The DNA end favors TRBJ2-7, so the J call may be wrong. This CDR3 is 15 amino acids long. Looked up from germline, CDR1 is SSHAT and CDR2 is FNYEAQ (reference sequence). The CDR3 here is CASSYGLAGGYEQYF. CDR3 coding DNA: TGTGCTAGCAGCTATGGACTAGCGGGGGGATACGAGCAGTACTTC.

V is TRBV30 and J is TRBJ2-7; D could derive from TRBD1 or TRBD2 (5 bases each). This CDR3 is built from 15 residues. Trimming stripped 0 bases from V and 3 bases from J, with 15 bases between. Germline CDR1 GTSNPN, CDR2 SVGIG (reference sequence). The CDR3 sequence is CAWSVGRGGGYEQYF. In DNA, the CDR3 is TGTGCCTGGAGTGTGGGTCGGGGTGGGGGCTACGAGCAGTACTTC.

The sample holds many counts of this clonotype. This sequence joins TRBV4-3 and TRBJ2-7; D might be TRBD2 (5 bases). The germline V gene encodes CDR1 LGHNA and CDR2 YSLEER. CDR3 length: 16 amino acids. V lost 0 bases, J lost 2 bases, and 14 bases lay in between. The CDR3 region has the DNA TGCGCCAGCAGCCAAGATCCCCGAGAGGGCACCTACGAGCAGTACTTC. The encoded protein is CASSQDPREGTYEQYF.

This chain joins TRBV28 and TRBJ2-7; D is perhaps TRBD1 (5 bases). The V gene lost 5 bases and the J gene lost 4 bases, with 12 bases spanning the gap. CDR1 MDHEN and CDR2 SYDVKM come from the germline V gene. The length of the CDR3 is 13 residues. The CDR3 region has the DNA TGTGCCAGCAGTCTTACAGGAAAATACGAGCAGTACTTC. Protein sequence: CASSLTGKYEQYF. Combining the CDR3 with reference TRBV28 and TRBJ2-7 gives the whole variable domain DVKVTQSSRYLVKRTGEKVFLECVQDMDHENMFWYRQDPGLGLRLIYFSYDVKMKEKGDIPEGYSVSREKKERFSLILESASTNQTSMYLCASSLTGKYEQYFGPGTRLTVT.

This clonotype was seen a single time. J is TRBJ2-1 and V is TRBV15, with no clear D. The CDR3 is 13 residues long. Germline lookup yields CDR1 LNHNV and CDR2 YYDKDF (reference sequence). V was shortened by 0 bases and J by 4 bases, with 4 bases between the two germline ends. DNA for the CDR3: TGTGCCACCAGCAGAGAGGTGTACAATGAGCAGTTCTTC. Protein: CATSREVYNEQFF.

This clonotype was detected a few times. The chain joins TRBV7-9 to TRBJ2-7; no firm D call. CDR3 length: 17 amino acids. Trimming took off 5 bases at V and 0 bases at J, with 20 bases between the two ends. CDR1 and CDR2 from the germline V gene are SEHNR and FQNEAQ (reference sequence). The CDR3 nucleotides are TGTGCCAGCAGCCCGATAGCCCGAAGTCTTGACTCCTACGAGCAGTACTTC. Amino acids: CASSPIARSLDSYEQYF. Full variable domain (remainder filled in from reference TRBV7-9 and TRBJ2-7): DTGVSQNPRHKITKRGQNVTFRCDPISEHNRLYWYRQTLGQGPEFLTYFQNEAQLEKSRLLSDRFSAERPKGSFSTLEIQRTEQGDSAMYLCASSPIARSLDSYEQYFGPGTRLTVT.

This clonotype showed up just a few times. The chain links TRBV20-1 to TRBJ2-3; unclear D gene. CDR3 length: 15 amino acids. Trimming took off 3 bases at V and 4 bases at J, with 17 bases between the two ends. CDR1 DFQATT and CDR2 SNEGSKA come from the germline V gene (reference sequence). The CDR3 spells CSASLLEAQADTQYF. DNA for the CDR3: TGCAGTGCTAGTCTCCTAGAAGCCCAGGCAGATACGCAGTATTTT.

This clonotype occurred once. This chain joins TRBV29-1 and TRBJ2-1, with D possibly being TRBD1 or TRBD2 (6 bases each). The CDR3 runs to 13 residues. The ends were cut back, 3 bases at V and 8 bases at J, with 14 bases in the middle. Germline V gene sequence: CDR1 SQVTM, CDR2 ANQGSEA. The CDR3: CSVEEGVCDEQFF. CDR3 nucleotides: TGCAGCGTTGAGGAGGGGGTTTGTGATGAGCAGTTCTTC.

V is TRBV10-3 and J is TRBJ2-4; D not resolved. This CDR3 has 14 amino acids. Germline V lookup: CDR1 ENHRY, CDR2 SYGVKD. V was pared by 3 bases and J by 0 bases, with 6 bases between. CDR3 in amino acids: CAISDQIAKNIQYF. CDR3 DNA: TGTGCCATCAGTGACCAAATAGCCAAAAACATTCAGTACTTC.

Comment on this clonotype: One junction end disagrees with the germline gene, perhaps due to a read error. V gene TRBV6-6 combines with J gene TRBJ2-1, with no clear D. From germline, CDR1 is MNHNY and CDR2 SVGAGI (reference sequence). The CDR3 consists of 15 residues. DNA of the CDR3: TGTGGCAGCAGTTACTCGACTGGGGTTGGCAATGAGCAGTTCTTC. Translation gives CGSSYSTGVGNEQFF.

V and J are TRBV6-6 and TRBJ2-1; perhaps D is TRBD1 or TRBD2 (5 bases each). V lost 8 bases to trimming and J lost 6 bases, with 14 bases between them. This CDR3 is 13 amino acids long. Germline assignment: CDR1 MNHNY and CDR2 SVGAGI (reference sequence). The CDR3 loop is CASLRDPRNEQFF. The CDR3, as DNA: TGTGCCAGCCTACGGGACCCCCGCAATGAGCAGTTCTTC.

V and J are TRBV6-5 and TRBJ2-3, with D perhaps TRBD1 (6 bases). The V end was cut by 0 bases, the J end by 0 bases, with 10 bases between. The CDR3 runs 16 residues. Germline CDR1 reads MNHEY; CDR2 reads SVGAGI. The CDR3 nucleotides are TGTGCCAGCAGTTACTCGACAGGCGCTAGCACAGATACGCAGTATTTT. Translating it yields CASSYSTGASTDTQYF.

This CDR3 is CASIQGQGGNEQFF. The CDR3 bases are TGTGCCAGCATCCAAGGACAGGGAGGAAATGAGCAGTTCTTC. This chain connects TRBV6-1 to TRBJ2-1, with 8 bases identical to TRBD1. Germline V gene sequence: CDR1 MNHNS, CDR2 SASEGT. V was pared by 7 bases and J by 7 bases, with 9 bases of the junction left unmatched. CDR3 size: 14 residues.

The CDR3, as DNA: TGTGCCAGCAGCCTGGGGGCAGGGCGGGGGCCTAATGAAAAACTGTTTTTT. Its translation: CASSLGAGRGPNEKLFF. V usage is TRBV7-2 and J usage is TRBJ1-4, with a tentative D call TRBD1 (6 bases). Trimming removed 5 bases from V and 3 bases from J, with 19 bases in between. Looked up from germline, CDR1 is SGHTA and CDR2 is FQGNSA. The CDR3 spans 17 residues.

This chain connects TRBV3-1 to TRBJ2-1; D possibly corresponds to TRBD1 (6 bases). Between the trimmed V and J ends, which lost 7 bases and 9 bases, there was a span of 16 bases. Per the germline V gene, CDR1 is LGHDT and CDR2 is YNNKEL (reference sequence). There are 13 residues in the CDR3. CDR3 loop: CASMKFQGSEQFF. The CDR3 DNA sequence: TGTGCCAGCATGAAGTTTCAGGGGAGTGAGCAGTTCTTC.

In its sample, this clonotype was seen a few times. The J gene is TRBJ1-1, the V gene TRBV16; D not certain. This CDR3 contains 12 residues. The germline CDR1 and CDR2 sequences are KGHSY and FQNENV. V gave up 4 bases and J gave up 4 bases, with 7 bases separating them. The CDR3 region is CASSPSATEAFF. In nucleotides, the CDR3 is TGTGCCAGCAGCCCTTCGGCCACTGAAGCTTTCTTT.

Comments on this clonotype: Its ends do not fully match the called genes, so a read error is possible. V gene TRBV4-3 combines with J gene TRBJ2-2; the D gene is possibly TRBD2 (5 bases). This CDR3 is 16 amino acids long. Germline-derived CDR1 and CDR2 are LGHNA and YSLEER. CDR3 nucleotides: TGCGCCAGCAGCGAAGAGCCGGGGTATAGGACCGGGGAGCTGTTTTTT. Translation gives CASSEEPGYRTGELFF.

This clonotype came up a few times. J is TRBJ2-1 and V is TRBV12-3 or TRBV12-4; 8 bases are a match to TRBD1. The V segment lost 7 bases and the J segment 4 bases; nucleotides outside the gene matches: 9. The CDR3 runs 15 residues. DNA of the CDR3: TGTGCCAGCACCCCGACAGGGGCTCCTTACAATGAGCAGTTCTTC. Translation: CASTPTGAPYNEQFF.

The chain links TRBV27 to TRBJ1-5, with 9 bases lining up with TRBD1. The V gene's germline CDR1 is MNHEY and CDR2 SMNVEV (reference sequence). After removal of 4 bases from V and 7 bases from J, the junction contained 8 bases not matched to a gene. CDR3 length equals 15 residues. CDR3 DNA sequence: TGTGCCAGCAGTTCCTCCGGGACAGGGTGGCAGCCCCAGCATTTT. Translated, it gives CASSSSGTGWQPQHF.

The chain couples TRBV9 to TRBJ2-1; TRBD1 matches at 9 bases. Germline values: CDR1 SGDLS, CDR2 YYNGEE. The length of the CDR3 is 16 residues. The V gene end was trimmed by 1 base and the J gene end by 2 bases; junction bases not matched to a gene: 4. The CDR3 DNA is TGTGCCAGCAGCGTACGGACAGGGGTGACCTACAATGAGCAGTTCTTC. This gives the protein CASSVRTGVTYNEQFF. Full variable domain (missing parts from reference TRBV9 and TRBJ2-1): DSGVTQTPKHLITATGQRVTLRCSPRSGDLSVYWYQQSLDQGLQFLIQYYNGEERAKGNILERFSAQQFPDLHSELNLSSLELGDSALYFCASSVRTGVTYNEQFFGPGTRLTVL.